This T cell receptor beta chain was obtained from a study of technical replicates of blood from four donors. Data came from immunoSEQ multiplex PCR; TCRdb stores just in-frame clones and leaves some out. The data contain roughly 76,000 clones, just under 95% of them singletons. CDR3 length: 14 amino acids. V lost 5 bases and J lost 7, with 17 bases in between. The germline V gene encodes CDR1 LNHDA and CDR2 SQIVND (reference sequence). Sequenced input: T cells isolated from PBMCs. The V and J genes are TRBV19 and TRBJ2-5; D is possibly TRBD2 (6 bases). This receptor was taken from a human donor in good health. CDR3 DNA sequence: TGTGCCAGTAGTGTACTAGCCAGCGGTGGGACCCAGTACTTC. As protein: CASSVLASGGTQYF. Together with reference TRBV19 and TRBJ2-5, the CDR3 gives the full variable domain: DGGITQSPKYLFRKEGQNVTLSCEQNLNHDAMYWYRQDPGQGLRLIYYSQIVNDFQKGDIAEGYSVSREKKESFPLTVTSAQKNPTAFYLCASSVLASGGTQYFGPGTRLLVL.